There are a few counts of the clone carrying this T cell receptor beta chain. Antigen: not known. These data belong to a study of neurological immune-mediated disorders. Study-level findings and limits: No expanded-clone CDR3 amino acid sequence recurred across subjects, suggesting private TCR-beta repertoires. HTLV-1-associated myelopathy led in TCR clonal expansion, while multiple sclerosis ranked lowest, below healthy controls.

Every sequencing run generated over 180 million TCR-beta sequences from 15-18 subjects. TCRdb analysed the 5' RACE reads with MiXCR anew, one entry per CDR3 protein. This table has some 28,000 distinct CDR3 sequences, around 21% appearing once. This receptor was identified in a man aged 50-60 years with HTLV-1-associated myelopathy (HAM/TSP). The sample consisted of CD4+ T cells from blood.

The CDR3 reads CASSLGALSSDTQYF. CDR3 bases: TGTGCCAGCAGCTTGGGGGCGCTTAGCAGTGATACGCAGTATTTT. This chain joins TRBV5-8 and TRBJ2-3, with D hard to call. The CDR3 totals 15 residues. CDR1 is SGHTS, CDR2 YDEGEE, per germline. V was shortened by 0 bases and J by 6 bases, with 14 bases between the two germline ends.